The rows below give T cell receptor beta chains drawn from one sample of a study of cytomegalovirus exposure and HLA in healthy donors. Assay used: immunoSEQ multiplex PCR; TCRdb lists only in-frame clones, some missing. The table shows 150,000 or so clones, with 80% occurring only once. The sequencing input was PBMCs. Source of these receptors: a young man in good health and CMV-seropositive. CDR3s leave out the opening cysteine and the closing phenylalanine or tryptophan.

cdr3_aa: ASSNRSDYGYT
v_call: TRBV25-1
j_call: TRBJ1-2

cdr3_aa: ASTLAGDFSYNEQF
v_call: TRBV2
j_call: TRBJ2-1

cdr3_aa: ASSPRTGGDVKNIQY
v_call: TRBV5-5
j_call: TRBJ2-4

cdr3_aa: ASSLELAPYEQY
v_call: TRBV7-2
j_call: TRBJ2-7

cdr3_aa: ASSVSKDEKLF
v_call: TRBV19
j_call: TRBJ1-4

cdr3_aa: ASSLQGRNSPLH
v_call: TRBV25-1
j_call: TRBJ1-6

cdr3_aa: AWSRQGGEAF
v_call: TRBV30
j_call: TRBJ1-1

cdr3_aa: ASSITSGSETQY
v_call: TRBV19
j_call: TRBJ2-5

cdr3_aa: ASSAADRVYGYT
v_call: TRBV5-4
j_call: TRBJ1-2

cdr3_aa: ATDDWFTTDTQY
v_call: TRBV6-1
j_call: TRBJ2-3

cdr3_aa: ASSFGQGETQY
v_call: TRBV28
j_call: TRBJ2-5

cdr3_aa: ASSLGLGAIKAF
v_call: TRBV11-2
j_call: TRBJ1-1

cdr3_aa: ASSLLRDYNEQF
v_call: TRBV18
j_call: TRBJ2-1

cdr3_aa: ASSFASNQPQH
v_call: TRBV27
j_call: TRBJ1-5

cdr3_aa: ASSPRQGRGNTIY
v_call: TRBV7-2
j_call: TRBJ1-3

cdr3_aa: ASSLDPPTSSPLH
v_call: TRBV11-2
j_call: TRBJ1-6

cdr3_aa: ASSQDRAQPEAF
v_call: TRBV18
j_call: TRBJ1-1

cdr3_aa: ATSRAWREDLREQY
v_call: TRBV15
j_call: TRBJ2-7

cdr3_aa: ASRLSGGNEQY
v_call: TRBV27
j_call: TRBJ2-7

cdr3_aa: ASSLNSYNEQF
v_call: TRBV7-2
j_call: TRBJ2-1

cdr3_aa: ASSYRPGDTQY
v_call: TRBV6-6
j_call: TRBJ2-3

cdr3_aa: ASSLGQNSYNEQF
v_call: TRBV5-1
j_call: TRBJ2-1

cdr3_aa: ASSLASFQETQY
v_call: TRBV7-2
j_call: TRBJ2-5

cdr3_aa: ASSRDHNEQF
v_call: TRBV18
j_call: TRBJ2-1

cdr3_aa: ASSYPGGGAETQY
v_call: TRBV6-6
j_call: TRBJ2-5

cdr3_aa: ASSILAGSTDTQY
v_call: TRBV18
j_call: TRBJ2-3

cdr3_aa: ASRPIDQGTDIEETQY
v_call: TRBV19
j_call: TRBJ2-5

cdr3_aa: ASSLRKGANTGELF
v_call: TRBV11-1
j_call: TRBJ2-2

cdr3_aa: SVPPSGSFNEQF
v_call: TRBV29-1
j_call: TRBJ2-1

cdr3_aa: ATSRERAALTYEQY
v_call: TRBV15
j_call: TRBJ2-7

cdr3_aa: ASSPRLAGDNEQF
v_call: TRBV18
j_call: TRBJ2-1

cdr3_aa: ASFGRGNQPQH
v_call: TRBV6-5
j_call: TRBJ1-5

cdr3_aa: ATSRGYRENNEQF
v_call: TRBV15
j_call: TRBJ2-1

cdr3_aa: AWRAVYNEQF
v_call: TRBV30
j_call: TRBJ2-1

cdr3_aa: ASSLSLQNTEAF
v_call: TRBV27
j_call: TRBJ1-1

cdr3_aa: ASSPYRGQGVHEQY
v_call: TRBV7-9
j_call: TRBJ2-7

cdr3_aa: ASSIGSGGSYGYT
v_call: TRBV19
j_call: TRBJ1-2

cdr3_aa: ATREGPFAGELF
v_call: TRBV28
j_call: TRBJ2-2

cdr3_aa: ASSLRLASGSDEQF
v_call: TRBV7-9
j_call: TRBJ2-1

cdr3_aa: ASSGPSSYEQY
v_call: TRBV9
j_call: TRBJ2-7

cdr3_aa: ASSLLGEGGNEQF
v_call: TRBV5-4
j_call: TRBJ2-1

cdr3_aa: ASSSLRPQH
v_call: TRBV5-6
j_call: TRBJ1-5

cdr3_aa: ASMFEAGTGNIQY
v_call: TRBV6-1
j_call: TRBJ2-4

cdr3_aa: ASSVPGQVTYEQY
v_call: TRBV5-6
j_call: TRBJ2-7

cdr3_aa: ASRILASSDEQF
v_call: TRBV27
j_call: TRBJ2-1

cdr3_aa: ASSYLGSGRAHEQY
v_call: TRBV6-5
j_call: NA

cdr3_aa: ASSLPLGGSWPDTQY
v_call: TRBV7-2
j_call: TRBJ2-3

cdr3_aa: ASSPGQEITGELF
v_call: TRBV18
j_call: TRBJ2-2

cdr3_aa: ASSWGQGEWDTQY
v_call: TRBV7-6
j_call: TRBJ2-3

cdr3_aa: SIRQGYEQY
v_call: TRBV29-1
j_call: TRBJ2-7

cdr3_aa: ASSPGQGAWETQY
v_call: TRBV27
j_call: TRBJ2-5

cdr3_aa: ASSPRSGEGTKF
v_call: TRBV9
j_call: TRBJ2-1

cdr3_aa: ASSIMDSDYEQY
v_call: TRBV19
j_call: TRBJ2-7

cdr3_aa: ASSLKSGRAVEQY
v_call: TRBV28
j_call: TRBJ2-7

cdr3_aa: ASSIAPGETQY
v_call: TRBV19
j_call: TRBJ2-5

cdr3_aa: ASSSAGRETQY
v_call: TRBV5-6
j_call: TRBJ2-5

cdr3_aa: ASSQEADSPLH
v_call: TRBV19
j_call: TRBJ1-6